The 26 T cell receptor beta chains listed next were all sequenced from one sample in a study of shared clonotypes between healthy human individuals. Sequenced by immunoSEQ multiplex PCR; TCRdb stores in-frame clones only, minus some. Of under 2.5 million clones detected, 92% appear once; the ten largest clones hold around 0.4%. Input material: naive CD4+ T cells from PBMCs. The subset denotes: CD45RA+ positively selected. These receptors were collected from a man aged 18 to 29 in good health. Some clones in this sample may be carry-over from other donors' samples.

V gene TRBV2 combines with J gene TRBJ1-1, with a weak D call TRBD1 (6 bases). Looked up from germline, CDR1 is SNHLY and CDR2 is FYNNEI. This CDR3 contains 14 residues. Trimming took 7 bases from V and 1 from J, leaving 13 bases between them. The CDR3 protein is CASKPGHGNTEAFF. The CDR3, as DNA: TGTGCCAGCAAACCGGGACACGGGAACACTGAAGCTTTCTTT.

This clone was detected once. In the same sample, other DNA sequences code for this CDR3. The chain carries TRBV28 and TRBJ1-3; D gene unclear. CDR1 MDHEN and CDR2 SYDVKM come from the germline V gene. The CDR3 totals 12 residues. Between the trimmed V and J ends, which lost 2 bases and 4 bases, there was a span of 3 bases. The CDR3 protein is CASSLTGNTIYF. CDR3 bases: TGTGCCAGCAGTTTAACGGGAAACACCATATATTTT.

CDR3 DNA: TGTGCCAGTAGTATAGATGGCTCTCCGGGCGGGGAGCTGTTTTTT. It specifies CASSIDGSPGGELFF. This chain uses TRBV19 with TRBJ2-2; D uncertain. The CDR3 covers 15 residues. CDR1 and CDR2 (germline): LNHDA, SQIVND (reference sequence). V gave up 0 bases and J gave up 7 bases, with 12 bases separating them.

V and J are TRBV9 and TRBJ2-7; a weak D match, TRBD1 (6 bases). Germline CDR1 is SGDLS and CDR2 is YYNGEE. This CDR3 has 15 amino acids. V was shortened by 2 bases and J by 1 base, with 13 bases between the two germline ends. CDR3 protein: CASSVTGTTSYEQYF. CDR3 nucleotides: TGTGCCAGCAGCGTTACAGGGACCACTTCCTACGAGCAGTACTTC.

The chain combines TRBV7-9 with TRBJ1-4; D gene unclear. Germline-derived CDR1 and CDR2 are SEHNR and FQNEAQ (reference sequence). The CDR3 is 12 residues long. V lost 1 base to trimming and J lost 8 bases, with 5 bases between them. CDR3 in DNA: TGTGCCAGCAGCTTAGTCAGCGAAAAACTGTTTTTT. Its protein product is CASSLVSEKLFF.

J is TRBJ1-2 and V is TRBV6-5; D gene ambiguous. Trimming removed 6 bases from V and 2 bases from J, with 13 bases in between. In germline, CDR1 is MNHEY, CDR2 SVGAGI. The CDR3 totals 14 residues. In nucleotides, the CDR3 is TGTGCCAGCAGCCGGGATGCAGCCAACTATGGCTACACCTTC. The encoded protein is CASSRDAANYGYTF.

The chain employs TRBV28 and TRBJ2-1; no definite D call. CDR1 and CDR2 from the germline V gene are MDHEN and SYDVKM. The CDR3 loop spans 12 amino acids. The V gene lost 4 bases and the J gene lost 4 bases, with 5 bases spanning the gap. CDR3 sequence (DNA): TGTGCCAGCAGTTCCACTTACAATGAGCAGTTCTTC. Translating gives CASSSTYNEQFF.

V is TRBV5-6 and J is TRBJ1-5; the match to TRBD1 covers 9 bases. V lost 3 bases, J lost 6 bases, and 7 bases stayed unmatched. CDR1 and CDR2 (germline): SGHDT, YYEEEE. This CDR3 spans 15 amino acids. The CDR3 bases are TGTGCCAGCAGCTCCTCCGGGACAGGGATTCAGCCCCAGCATTTT. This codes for CASSSSGTGIQPQHF.

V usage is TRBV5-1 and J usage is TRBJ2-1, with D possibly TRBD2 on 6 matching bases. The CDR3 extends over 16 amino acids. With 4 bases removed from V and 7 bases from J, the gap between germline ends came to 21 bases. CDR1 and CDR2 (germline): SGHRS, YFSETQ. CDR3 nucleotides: TGCGCCAGCAGCCTCCGGGGGATGGGAGCTCAAAATGAGCAGTTCTTC. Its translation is CASSLRGMGAQNEQFF. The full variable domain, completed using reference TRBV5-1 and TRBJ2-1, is KAGVTQTPRYLIKTRGQQVTLSCSPISGHRSVSWYQQTPGQGLQFLFEYFSETQRNKGNFPGRFSGRQFSNSRSEMNVSTLELGDSALYLCASSLRGMGAQNEQFFGPGTRLTVL.

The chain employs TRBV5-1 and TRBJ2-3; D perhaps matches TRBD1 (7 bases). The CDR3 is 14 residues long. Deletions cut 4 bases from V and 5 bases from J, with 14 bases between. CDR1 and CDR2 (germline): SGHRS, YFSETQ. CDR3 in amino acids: CASSPSQGGDTQYF. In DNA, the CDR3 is TGCGCCAGCAGCCCCTCTCAGGGGGGAGATACGCAGTATTTT.

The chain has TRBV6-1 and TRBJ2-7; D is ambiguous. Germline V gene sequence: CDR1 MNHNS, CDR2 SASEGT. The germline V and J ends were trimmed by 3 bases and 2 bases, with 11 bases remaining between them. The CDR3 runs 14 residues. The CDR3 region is CASSEDAAPYEQYF. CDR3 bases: TGTGCCAGCAGTGAGGACGCAGCCCCCTACGAGCAGTACTTC.

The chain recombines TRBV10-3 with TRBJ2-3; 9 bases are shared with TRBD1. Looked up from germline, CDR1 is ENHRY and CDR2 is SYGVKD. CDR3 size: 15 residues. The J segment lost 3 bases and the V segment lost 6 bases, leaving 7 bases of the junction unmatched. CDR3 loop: CAISRGQGSTDTQYF. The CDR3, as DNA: TGTGCCATCAGCCGTGGACAGGGGAGTACAGATACGCAGTATTTT.

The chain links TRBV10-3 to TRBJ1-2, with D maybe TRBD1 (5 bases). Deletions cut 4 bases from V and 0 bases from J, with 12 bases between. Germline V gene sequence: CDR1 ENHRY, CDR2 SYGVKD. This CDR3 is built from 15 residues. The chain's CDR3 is CAISGDGRANYGYTF. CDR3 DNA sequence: TGTGCCATCAGTGGGGACGGACGAGCTAACTATGGCTACACCTTC.

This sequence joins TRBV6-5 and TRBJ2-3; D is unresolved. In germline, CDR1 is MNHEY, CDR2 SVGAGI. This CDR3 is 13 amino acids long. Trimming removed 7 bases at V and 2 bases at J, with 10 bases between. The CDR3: CASKAIVTDTQYF. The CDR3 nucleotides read TGTGCCAGCAAGGCCATAGTCACAGATACGCAGTATTTT.

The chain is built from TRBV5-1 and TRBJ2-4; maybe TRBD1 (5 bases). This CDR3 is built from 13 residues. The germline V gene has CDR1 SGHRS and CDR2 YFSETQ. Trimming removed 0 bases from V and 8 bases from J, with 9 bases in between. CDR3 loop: CASSLVGADIQYF. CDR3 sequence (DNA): TGCGCCAGCAGCTTGGTTGGGGCGGACATTCAGTACTTC.

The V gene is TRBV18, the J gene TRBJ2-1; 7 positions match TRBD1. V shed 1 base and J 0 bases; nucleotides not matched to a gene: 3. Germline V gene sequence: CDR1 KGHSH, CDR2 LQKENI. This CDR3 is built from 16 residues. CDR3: CASSPRGGDSYNEQFF. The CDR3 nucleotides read TGTGCCAGCTCACCACGAGGGGGCGACTCCTACAATGAGCAGTTCTTC.

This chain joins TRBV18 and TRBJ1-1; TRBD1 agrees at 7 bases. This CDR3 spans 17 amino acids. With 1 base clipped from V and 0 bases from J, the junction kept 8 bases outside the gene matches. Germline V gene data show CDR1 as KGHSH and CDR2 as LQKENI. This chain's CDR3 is CASSPQRQGRMNTEAFF. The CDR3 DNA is TGTGCCAGCTCACCACAGAGACAGGGAAGAATGAACACTGAAGCTTTCTTT. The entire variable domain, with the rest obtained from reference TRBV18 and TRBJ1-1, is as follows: NAGVMQNPRHLVRRRGQEARLRCSPMKGHSHVYWYRQLPEEGLKFMVYLQKENIIDESGMPKERFSAEFPKEGPSILRIQQVVRGDSAAYFCASSPQRQGRMNTEAFFGQGTRLTVV.

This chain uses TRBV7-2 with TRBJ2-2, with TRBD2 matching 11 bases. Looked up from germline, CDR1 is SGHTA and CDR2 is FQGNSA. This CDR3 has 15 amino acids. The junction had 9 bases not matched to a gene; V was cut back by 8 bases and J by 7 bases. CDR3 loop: CASYPLAGVIGELFF. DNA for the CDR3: TGTGCCAGCTATCCACTAGCGGGAGTTATCGGGGAGCTGTTTTTT.

CDR3 in amino acids: CASSQSRDYNEQFF. CDR3 in DNA: TGTGCCAGCAGCCAGAGCAGAGATTACAATGAGCAGTTCTTC. The J gene is TRBJ2-1, the V gene TRBV7-3; D uncertain. Trimming removed 5 bases at V and 4 bases at J, with 12 bases between. The germline V gene encodes CDR1 SGHTA and CDR2 FQGTGA. The CDR3 consists of 14 residues.

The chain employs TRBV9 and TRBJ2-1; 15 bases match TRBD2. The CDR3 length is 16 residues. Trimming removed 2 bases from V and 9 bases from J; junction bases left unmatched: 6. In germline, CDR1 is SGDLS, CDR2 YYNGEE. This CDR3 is CASSVGGTSGRSEQFF. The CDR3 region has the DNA TGTGCCAGCAGCGTGGGGGGGACTAGCGGGAGGAGTGAGCAGTTCTTC.

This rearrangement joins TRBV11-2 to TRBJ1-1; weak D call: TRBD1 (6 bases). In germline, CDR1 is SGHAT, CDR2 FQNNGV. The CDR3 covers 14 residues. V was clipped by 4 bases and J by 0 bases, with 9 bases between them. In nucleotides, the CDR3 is TGTGCCAGCAGCTCGGGACAAATGAACACTGAAGCTTTCTTT. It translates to CASSSGQMNTEAFF. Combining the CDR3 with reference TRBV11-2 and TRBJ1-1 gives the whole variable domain EAGVAQSPRYKIIEKRQSVAFWCNPISGHATLYWYQQILGQGPKLLIQFQNNGVVDDSQLPKDRFSAERLKGVDSTLKIQPAKLEDSAVYLCASSSGQMNTEAFFGQGTRLTVV.

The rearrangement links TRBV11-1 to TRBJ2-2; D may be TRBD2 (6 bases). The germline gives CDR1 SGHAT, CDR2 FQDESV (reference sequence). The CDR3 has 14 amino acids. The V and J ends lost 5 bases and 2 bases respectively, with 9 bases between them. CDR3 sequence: CASSMRGNTGELFF. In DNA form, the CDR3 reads TGTGCCAGCAGCATGCGGGGTAACACCGGGGAGCTGTTTTTT.

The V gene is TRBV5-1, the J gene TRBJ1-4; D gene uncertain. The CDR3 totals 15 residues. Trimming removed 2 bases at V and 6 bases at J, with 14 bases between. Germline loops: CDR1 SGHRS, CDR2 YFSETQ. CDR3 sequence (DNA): TGCGCCAGCAGCTTCCAAGGGAGGGTTGATGAAAAACTGTTTTTT. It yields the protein CASSFQGRVDEKLFF.

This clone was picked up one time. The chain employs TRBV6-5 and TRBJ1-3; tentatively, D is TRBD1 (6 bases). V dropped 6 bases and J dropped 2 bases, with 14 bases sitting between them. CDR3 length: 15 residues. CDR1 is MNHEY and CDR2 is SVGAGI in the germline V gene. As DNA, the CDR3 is TGTGCCAGCAGCCCTTTTCGGACAGCTGGAAACACCATATATTTT. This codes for CASSPFRTAGNTIYF.

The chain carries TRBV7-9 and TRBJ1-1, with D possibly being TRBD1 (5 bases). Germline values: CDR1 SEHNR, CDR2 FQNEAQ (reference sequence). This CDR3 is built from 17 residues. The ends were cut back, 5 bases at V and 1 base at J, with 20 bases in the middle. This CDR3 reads CASSIRGSVPGNTEAFF. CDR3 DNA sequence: TGTGCCAGCAGCATTAGGGGCTCGGTACCGGGGAACACTGAAGCTTTCTTT. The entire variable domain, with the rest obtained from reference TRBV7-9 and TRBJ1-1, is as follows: DTGVSQNPRHKITKRGQNVTFRCDPISEHNRLYWYRQTLGQGPEFLTYFQNEAQLEKSRLLSDRFSAERPKGSFSTLEIQRTEQGDSAMYLCASSIRGSVPGNTEAFFGQGTRLTVV.

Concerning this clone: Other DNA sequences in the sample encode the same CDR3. CDR3 residues: CASSLIATNEKLFF. The CDR3 DNA is TGCGCCAGCAGCCTCATTGCAACTAATGAAAAACTGTTTTTT. The chain recombines TRBV5-1 with TRBJ1-4; D uncertain. The CDR3 runs 14 residues. Germline CDR1 SGHRS, CDR2 YFSETQ. Trimming stripped 4 bases from V and 0 bases from J, with 7 bases between.